This T cell receptor beta chain was identified in a study of OX40 agonist ivuxolimab in advanced cancers. Study summary: Participants, approximately 81% male, averaged approximately 65 years of age, ranging from about 20 to 80. Two patients with cutaneous melanoma and one with hepatocellular carcinoma, three in total, showed partial responses. Notes on the study in general: CD4+ and CD8+ T cells in blood underwent clonal expansion by week 6 at 0.1 to 3.0 mg/kg. Low levels of normalized T-cell clonal expansion also appeared in some nonresponders.

The junction had 7 bases not matched to a gene; V was cut back by 4 bases and J by 4 bases. This CDR3 is built from 16 residues. Germline V CDR1 and CDR2: SEHNR, FQNEAQ (reference sequence). Turning to this clone: Its specificity is unknown.

The assay was immunoSEQ multiplex PCR, and TCRdb's table has in-frame clones only and misses some. Of over 35,000 clones listed, more than 70% are singletons. This sequence originates from an adult with an advanced solid tumor such as melanoma, head and neck, liver or kidney cancer. Sample: CD4+ or CD8+ T cells sorted from blood, taken in a trial of the OX40 agonist ivuxolimab. This rearrangement joins TRBV7-9 to TRBJ2-6; TRBD1 matches at 7 bases. CDR3 loop: CASSSTGALGANVLTF. Here the CDR3 DNA reads TGTGCCAGCAGCTCAACAGGGGCGCTGGGGGCCAACGTCCTGACTTTC.